This T cell receptor beta chain emerged from a study of blood T cell repertoires in COVID-19. Participants came from roughly 25 US areas, aged roughly 18 to 90 years. This CDR3 contains 12 residues. In germline, CDR1 is SNHLY, CDR2 FYNNEI. V was pared by 3 bases and J by 5 bases, with 7 bases between. This table comes from immunoSEQ multiplex PCR, and its TCRdb copy is limited to in-frame clones, with some not included. The sample lists approximately 140,000 clones; around 80% were seen once. This clonotype was obtained from a man aged 35 to 55 with acute COVID-19. The genes are TRBV2 and TRBJ1-1; unclear D gene. Sequenced: PBMCs or T cells enriched from blood (not recorded which). CDR3 region: CASSDLWTEAFF. In DNA, the CDR3 is TGTGCCAGCAGTGACCTATGGACTGAAGCTTTCTTT.